These 15 T cell receptor beta chains originate from one sample sequenced in a study of T cell changes during pregnancy in multiple sclerosis. Produced via immunoSEQ multiplex PCR; TCRdb's table is partial and in-frame only. The sample lists some 40,000 clones, 75% to 95% occurring once. Sequences were derived from CD4+ T cells from peripheral blood mononuclear cells, sampled in the third trimester of pregnancy. Every receptor here comes from a female donor in good health, enrolled as a control in a pregnancy study.

The chain employs TRBV7-9 and TRBJ2-3; D is possibly TRBD2 (6 bases). Trimming cost V 6 bases and J 7 bases, with 17 bases left between them. Germline CDR1 reads SEHNR; CDR2 reads FQNEAQ (reference sequence). CDR3 length equals 14 residues. This chain's CDR3 is CASSDARRGNTQYF. CDR3 sequence (DNA): TGTGCCAGCAGTGACGCCCGGAGGGGAAATACGCAGTATTTT.

This clone was counted a single time. J is TRBJ2-3 and V is TRBV15, with TRBD1 matching over 9 bases. V lost 3 bases and J lost 5; bases outside the gene matches: 3. Per the germline V gene, CDR1 is LNHNV and CDR2 is YYDKDF (reference sequence). This CDR3 has 14 amino acids. CDR3 nucleotides: TGTGCCACCAGCAGGGGACAGGGTAGAGATACGCAGTATTTT. Its protein is CATSRGQGRDTQYF.

The chain combines TRBV2 with TRBJ2-5; 7 bases fit TRBD1. The CDR3 runs to 14 residues. Germline V CDR1 and CDR2: SNHLY, FYNNEI. With V trimmed by 8 bases and J by 2 bases, 8 bases remained unmatched. The CDR3 coding sequence is TGTGCCAGCGGCCCGGGACAGTCTCAAGAGACCCAGTACTTC. It specifies CASGPGQSQETQYF.

The gene calls are TRBV7-9 and TRBJ1-2; 7 nucleotides agree with TRBD1. CDR3 length: 14 amino acids. Per germline, CDR1 SEHNR and CDR2 FQNEAQ (reference sequence). Trimming at V came to 5 bases and at J to 0 bases, leaving 3 bases not matched to a gene. The CDR3 spells CASSLGTANYGYTF. CDR3 DNA sequence: TGTGCCAGCAGCCTAGGGACAGCTAACTATGGCTACACCTTC.

The chain uses TRBV30 and TRBJ2-2; TRBD2 is a possible D gene (6 bases). CDR1 is GTSNPN, CDR2 SVGIG, per germline (reference sequence). The ends were cut back, 5 bases at V and 1 base at J, with 17 bases in the middle. The CDR3 has 16 amino acids. CDR3: CAWGGKGLGNTGELFF. Here the CDR3 DNA reads TGTGCCTGGGGAGGGAAAGGGTTAGGGAACACCGGGGAGCTGTTTTTT.

This chain joins TRBV30 and TRBJ1-1; TRBD1 might be the D (5 bases). CDR1 is GTSNPN and CDR2 is SVGIG in the germline V gene (reference sequence). V was pared by 4 bases and J by 8 bases, with 11 bases between. CDR3 length: 11 residues. The CDR3 DNA sequence: TGTGCCTGGATGGCGGGGACCGAAGCTTTCTTT. It codes for CAWMAGTEAFF. Full variable domain (rest looked up from reference TRBV30 and TRBJ1-1): SQTIHQWPATLVQPVGSPLSLECTVEGTSNPNLYWYRQAAGRGLQLLFYSVGIGQISSEVPQNLSASRPQDRQFILSSKKLLLSDSGFYLCAWMAGTEAFFGQGTRLTVV.

The chain employs TRBV7-3 and TRBJ1-1; possible D gene TRBD1, 5 bases. CDR3 size: 13 residues. Trimming removed 4 bases from V and 4 bases from J, with 10 bases in between. Germline lookup yields CDR1 SGHTA and CDR2 FQGTGA. DNA of the CDR3: TGTGCCAGCAGCTCGGGGGTTTCCACTGAAGCTTTCTTT. Protein: CASSSGVSTEAFF.

This chain joins TRBV28 and TRBJ2-7; 13 bases line up with TRBD2. The V gene's germline CDR1 is MDHEN and CDR2 SYDVKM. V was pared by 6 bases and J by 3 bases, with 5 bases of the junction left unmatched. The CDR3 totals 15 residues. The DNA of the CDR3 is TGTGCCAGCAGCCAGGGACTAGCGGGAAGCTACGAGCAGTACTTC. It yields the protein CASSQGLAGSYEQYF.

In nucleotides, the CDR3 is TGCGCCAGCAGCCAAGGCGCTAGCGGGGGCCCCATAGAGACCCAGTACTTC. Translating gives CASSQGASGGPIETQYF. The chain is built from TRBV4-1 and TRBJ2-5; the match to TRBD2 covers 10 bases. Germline values: CDR1 MGHRA, CDR2 YSYEKL. The CDR3 totals 17 residues. The ends lost 1 base at V and 4 bases at J; junction bases unmatched: 9.

This chain connects TRBV11-2 to TRBJ1-3, with 9 bases fitting TRBD1. This CDR3 spans 17 amino acids. From germline, CDR1 is SGHAT and CDR2 FQNNGV. The V segment lost 4 bases and the J segment 0 bases; nucleotides outside the gene matches: 7. CDR3 bases: TGTGCCAGCAGCTCACGGGACAGGGCCCTCTCTGGAAACACCATATATTTT. Its translation: CASSSRDRALSGNTIYF.

The V call is TRBV18, the J call TRBJ1-1, with unresolved D. Germline assignment: CDR1 KGHSH and CDR2 LQKENI. Trimming pared 1 base from V and 0 bases from J, leaving 9 bases between. CDR3 length: 15 residues. The CDR3 region is CASSPLWAMNTEAFF. The CDR3 nucleotides are TGTGCCAGCTCACCACTTTGGGCCATGAACACTGAAGCTTTCTTT. The entire variable domain, with the rest obtained from reference TRBV18 and TRBJ1-1, is as follows: NAGVMQNPRHLVRRRGQEARLRCSPMKGHSHVYWYRQLPEEGLKFMVYLQKENIIDESGMPKERFSAEFPKEGPSILRIQQVVRGDSAAYFCASSPLWAMNTEAFFGQGTRLTVV.

The chain links TRBV6-1 to TRBJ2-6; TRBD2 is a possible D gene (5 bases). The V gene's germline CDR1 is MNHNS and CDR2 SASEGT. CDR3 size: 14 residues. V lost 6 bases and J lost 4, with 10 bases in between. This chain's CDR3 is CASSEGAGANVLTF. CDR3 nucleotides: TGTGCCAGCAGCGAGGGAGCGGGGGCCAACGTCCTGACTTTC.

The chain carries TRBV2 and TRBJ1-4; 8 nucleotides align to TRBD1. The CDR3 runs 14 residues. V shed 7 bases, J shed 7 bases, and the junction held 8 bases outside the gene matches. Germline lookup yields CDR1 SNHLY and CDR2 FYNNEI. CDR3 protein: CASTLDREGEKLFF. The CDR3 coding sequence is TGTGCCAGCACCCTGGACAGGGAGGGTGAAAAACTGTTTTTT.

The chain employs TRBV30 and TRBJ1-1, with a tentative D call TRBD1 (6 bases). Trimming stripped 4 bases from V and 2 bases from J, with 11 bases between. The CDR3 has 13 amino acids. Germline values: CDR1 GTSNPN, CDR2 SVGIG (reference sequence). The CDR3 DNA is TGTGCCTGGAACAAGGGACAAAACACTGAAGCTTTCTTT. Amino acids: CAWNKGQNTEAFF.

The J gene is TRBJ2-1, the V gene TRBV7-2; 7 bases map to TRBD2. Per the germline V gene, CDR1 is SGHTA and CDR2 is FQGNSA. This CDR3 is built from 13 residues. J was trimmed by 4 bases and V by 7 bases; bases with no gene match: 4. CDR3 nucleotides: TGTGCCAGCACCGGGGGAGGGTACAATGAGCAGTTCTTC. Its protein is CASTGGGYNEQFF.